Each of the 23 T cell receptor beta chains below was sequenced from the same sample in a study of response to subunit inactivated influenza vaccine. Using its own MiXCR run on the RT-PCR reads, TCRdb lists one record per CDR3 protein. The sample lists over 400,000 distinct CDR3 sequences; approximately 10% were seen once. The sequences come from PBMCs from blood, collected roughly 45 days after vaccination. The receptors were sampled from a man between 45 and 60 years old who received an inactivated influenza vaccine.

V gene TRBV6-2 or TRBV6-3 combines with J gene TRBJ2-5, with 13 bases fitting TRBD2. The CDR3 sequence is 15 residues long. The junction had 6 bases not matched to a gene; V was cut back by 6 bases and J by 5 bases. Germline V gives CDR1 MNHEY, CDR2 SVGEGT. The chain's CDR3 is CASRRTSGRWETQYF. The CDR3, as DNA: TGTGCCAGCAGGCGGACTAGCGGGAGATGGGAGACCCAGTACTTC.

This clonotype was detected a few times. The genes are TRBV6-2 or TRBV6-3 and TRBJ2-6, with a weak D call TRBD1 (6 bases). The CDR3 spans 19 residues. The V and J ends lost 0 bases and 0 bases respectively, with 15 bases between them. The germline V gene has CDR1 MNHEY and CDR2 SVGEGT. In nucleotides, the CDR3 is TGTGCCAGCAGTTACTCGAGTAGATACAGGGTCTCTGGGGCCAACGTCCTGACTTTC. It is translated as CASSYSSRYRVSGANVLTF.

V gene TRBV5-5 combines with J gene TRBJ2-2; 10 positions agree with TRBD1. Trimming at V came to 4 bases and at J to 5 bases, leaving 8 bases not matched to a gene. Germline V gene lookup returns CDR1 SGHKS and CDR2 YYEKEE (reference sequence). The CDR3 spans 16 residues. CDR3 residues: CASSPYQGQGTGELFF. DNA of the CDR3: TGTGCCAGCAGCCCCTACCAGGGACAGGGGACCGGGGAGCTGTTTTTT.

V gene TRBV7-8 combines with J gene TRBJ2-1, with TRBD2 identical over 12 bases. Trimming removed 3 bases from V and 6 bases from J; junction bases left unmatched: 6. The V gene's germline CDR1 is SGHVS and CDR2 FQNEAQ. This CDR3 is built from 16 residues. CDR3: CASSFRASGRANEQFF. The DNA of the CDR3 is TGTGCCAGCAGCTTCCGGGCTAGCGGGAGGGCCAATGAGCAGTTCTTC.

This clonotype was observed many times. The chain couples TRBV10-3 to TRBJ2-3, with D tentatively TRBD2 (5 bases). This CDR3 is 16 amino acids long. Trimming took 3 bases from V and 2 from J, leaving 15 bases between them. The germline gives CDR1 ENHRY, CDR2 SYGVKD. In DNA, the CDR3 is TGTGCCATCAGTGATGGCGGGCCAAGAGTCACAGATACGCAGTATTTT. It is translated as CAISDGGPRVTDTQYF.

This clonotype was counted ten times or more. The gene calls are TRBV13 and TRBJ2-5; 7 bases line up with TRBD1. This CDR3 is 17 amino acids long. Germline V gene lookup returns CDR1 PRHDT and CDR2 FYEKMQ (reference sequence). V shed 4 bases, J shed 5 bases, and the junction held 16 bases outside the gene matches. The CDR3 region is CASSSRTQTGEWETQYF. The DNA of the CDR3 is TGTGCCAGCAGCTCCCGAACGCAAACAGGGGAGTGGGAGACCCAGTACTTC.

This clonotype was counted a few times. The rearrangement uses TRBV21-1 and TRBJ2-5; TRBD1 is the table's D call, not checked against the DNA. TRBV21-1 is termed a pseudogene. This CDR3 has 17 amino acids. In nucleotides, the CDR3 is TGTGCCAGCAACCAAACCGGGACATTCCCTCGACAAGAGACCCAGTACTTC. This codes for CASNQTGTFPRQETQYF.

V and J are TRBV6-1 and TRBJ1-6; D gene uncertain. Germline-derived CDR1 and CDR2 are MNHNS and SASEGT. CDR3 size: 14 residues. The V end lost 4 bases, the J end lost 1 base, and 5 bases lay between the germline ends. This CDR3 is CASSGRSYNSPLHF. As DNA, the CDR3 is TGTGCCAGCAGTGGCCGTTCCTATAATTCACCCCTCCACTTT.

This clonotype was observed a handful of times. The chain carries TRBV14 and TRBJ2-1; no clear D. V was trimmed by 0 bases and J by 6 bases, leaving 3 bases between them. The CDR3 is 12 residues long. Germline CDR1 SGHDN, CDR2 FVKESK. The CDR3 loop reads CASSQESNEQFF. The CDR3 DNA follows: TGTGCCAGCAGCCAAGAAAGCAATGAGCAGTTCTTC.

This clonotype has a handful of counts. The rearrangement joins TRBV7-2 to TRBJ2-7, with a possible D match to TRBD1 (6 bases). The ends were cut back, 3 bases at V and 2 bases at J, with 8 bases in the middle. Germline V gene lookup returns CDR1 SGHTA and CDR2 FQGNSA. CDR3 length: 13 amino acids. This CDR3 reads CASSFNRAYEQYF. The CDR3 nucleotides are TGTGCCAGCAGCTTCAACAGGGCCTACGAGCAGTACTTC.

This clonotype came up many times. The J gene is TRBJ1-2, the V gene TRBV12-3 or TRBV12-4; 8 positions agree with TRBD1. The CDR3 runs to 15 residues. The V gene end was trimmed by 5 bases and the J gene end by 8 bases; junction bases not matched to a gene: 13. The CDR3 nucleotides read TGTGCCAGCAGTCTTACTTCGCAGGGGGCCGGAGGCTACACCTTC. Translation: CASSLTSQGAGGYTF.

This clonotype has a handful of counts. The CDR3 sequence is CASSQEIRGYEQYF. CDR3 DNA: TGCGCCAGCAGCCAAGAAATCAGGGGCTACGAGCAGTACTTC. The chain combines TRBV4-3 with TRBJ2-7; a weak D match, TRBD1 (6 bases). This CDR3 has 14 residues. Germline CDR1 and CDR2: LGHNA and YSLEER. Between the trimmed V and J ends, which lost 0 bases and 3 bases, there was a span of 9 bases.

This clonotype was observed at least ten times. This chain connects TRBV6-2 or TRBV6-3 to TRBJ1-1, with D unclear. Germline CDR1 reads MNHEY; CDR2 reads SVGEGT. V was pared by 0 bases and J by 8 bases, with 7 bases between. The CDR3 totals 12 residues. CDR3 sequence (DNA): TGTGCCAGCAGTTACTCGAGGACGGAAGCTTTCTTT. It specifies CASSYSRTEAFF.

This clonotype turned up a few times. V usage is TRBV12-3 or TRBV12-4 and J usage is TRBJ2-3; 8 bases line up with TRBD2. This CDR3 region has 17 residues. J lost 4 bases, V lost 5 bases, and 14 bases had no gene match. The CDR3 nucleotides read TGTGCCAGCAGTGGGGGGCAGCGGGAGTATTGGGCAGATACGCAGTATTTT. It codes for CASSGGQREYWADTQYF.

The table lists this clonotype with many counts. The V call is TRBV27, the J call TRBJ1-1; D ambiguous. The length of the CDR3 is 14 residues. Germline values: CDR1 MNHEY, CDR2 SMNVEV (reference sequence). V dropped 6 bases and J dropped 4 bases, with 15 bases sitting between them. The DNA for the CDR3 is TGTGCCAGCAGCCCCTGGCTGGGTAGCACTGAAGCTTTCTTT. Protein product: CASSPWLGSTEAFF.

This clonotype was recorded a few times. This sequence joins TRBV4-3 and TRBJ1-1; D call uncertain. The germline gives CDR1 LGHNA, CDR2 YSLEER. With 2 bases removed from V and 4 bases from J, the gap between germline ends came to 8 bases. The CDR3 extends over 13 amino acids. Here the CDR3 DNA reads TGCGCCAGCAGCCAATCCGAGACCACTGAAGCTTTCTTT. This encodes CASSQSETTEAFF.

V usage is TRBV7-2 and J usage is TRBJ2-3; a weak D match, TRBD2 (6 bases). V was trimmed by 5 bases and J by 9 bases, leaving 12 bases between them. Germline V gene sequence: CDR1 SGHTA, CDR2 FQGNSA. The CDR3 is 12 amino acids. CDR3 sequence (DNA): TGTGCCAGCAGCCATACTGGGGGGACGCAGTATTTT. As protein: CASSHTGGTQYF.

The chain combines TRBV7-2 with TRBJ1-2; D unresolved. Per the germline V gene, CDR1 is SGHTA and CDR2 is FQGNSA. V lost 11 bases and J 0 bases, leaving 16 bases between the germline ends. This CDR3 region has 14 residues. The CDR3 loop reads CACRGTPTNYGYTF. The DNA for the CDR3 is TGTGCCTGCCGTGGAACACCAACTAACTATGGCTACACCTTC.

The table lists this clonotype with many counts. V and J are TRBV5-1 and TRBJ2-2; D is uncertain. Germline V lookup: CDR1 SGHRS, CDR2 YFSETQ. V was shortened by 0 bases and J by 7 bases, with 4 bases between the two germline ends. The CDR3 covers 12 residues. CDR3 coding DNA: TGCGCCAGCAGCTTGGAGGGCGGGGAGCTGTTTTTT. Its translation: CASSLEGGELFF. The full variable domain, rest sourced from reference TRBV5-1 and TRBJ2-2, is KAGVTQTPRYLIKTRGQQVTLSCSPISGHRSVSWYQQTPGQGLQFLFEYFSETQRNKGNFPGRFSGRQFSNSRSEMNVSTLELGDSALYLCASSLEGGELFFGEGSRLTVL.

There are a few counts of this clonotype. J is TRBJ2-1 and V is TRBV7-7, with D possibly matching TRBD2 (6 bases). CDR3 length: 17 amino acids. V gave up 1 base and J gave up 4 bases, with 17 bases separating them. Germline assignment: CDR1 SSHAT and CDR2 FNYEAQ (reference sequence). The CDR3 reads CASSLGPMGRDYNEQFF. For the CDR3, the DNA is TGTGCCAGCAGCTTAGGCCCAATGGGGCGGGATTACAATGAGCAGTTCTTC.

V and J are TRBV7-2 and TRBJ2-3, with unresolved D. CDR1 SGHTA and CDR2 FQGNSA come from the germline V gene. The CDR3 totals 16 residues. V lost 1 base to trimming and J lost 2 bases, with 13 bases between them. The CDR3 DNA reads as TGTGCCAGCAGCTTAGGTTGGGTGCGGTACACAGATACGCAGTATTTT. Protein: CASSLGWVRYTDTQYF.

This clonotype was recorded a few times. The rearrangement links TRBV28 to TRBJ1-1, with TRBD1 identical over 7 bases. Germline V lookup: CDR1 MDHEN, CDR2 SYDVKM. CDR3 length: 17 amino acids. V lost 5 bases, J lost 0 bases, and 12 bases stayed unmatched. CDR3 DNA sequence: TGTGCCAGCAGTGAAACAGGGGCGGGGAGGATGAACACTGAAGCTTTCTTT. Protein sequence: CASSETGAGRMNTEAFF.

Only a few counts were recorded for this clonotype. This sequence joins TRBV5-6 and TRBJ2-2; D might be TRBD1 (5 bases). The V end lost 2 bases, the J end lost 5 bases, and 13 bases lay between the germline ends. The CDR3 spans 15 residues. Germline-derived CDR1 and CDR2 are SGHDT and YYEEEE. The CDR3 bases are TGTGCCAGCAGCTTCTGGTTAGGGGCGACCGGGGAGCTGTTTTTT. Translated, it gives CASSFWLGATGELFF.